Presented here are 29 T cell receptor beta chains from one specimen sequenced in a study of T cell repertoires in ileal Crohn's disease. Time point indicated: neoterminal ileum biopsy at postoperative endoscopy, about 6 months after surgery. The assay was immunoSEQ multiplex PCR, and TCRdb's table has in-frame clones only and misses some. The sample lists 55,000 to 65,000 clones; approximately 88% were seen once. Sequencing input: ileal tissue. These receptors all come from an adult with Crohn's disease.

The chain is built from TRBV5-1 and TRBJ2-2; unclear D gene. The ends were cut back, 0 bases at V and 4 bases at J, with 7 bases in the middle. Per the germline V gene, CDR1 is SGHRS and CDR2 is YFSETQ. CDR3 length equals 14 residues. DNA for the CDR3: TGCGCCAGCAGCTTGGCCGCGGCCACCGGGGAGCTGTTTTTT. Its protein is CASSLAAATGELFF.

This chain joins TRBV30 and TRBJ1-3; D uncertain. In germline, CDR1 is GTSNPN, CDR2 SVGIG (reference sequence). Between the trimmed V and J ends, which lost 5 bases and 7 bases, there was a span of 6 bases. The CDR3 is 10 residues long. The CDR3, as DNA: TGTGCCTGGGGAGGTAACACCATATATTTT. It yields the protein CAWGGNTIYF.

CDR3 nucleotide sequence: TGCGCCAGCAGCTTGGCAGGGGATCCGAATTCACCCCTCCACTTT. It is translated as CASSLAGDPNSPLHF. This chain uses TRBV5-1 with TRBJ1-6, with TRBD1 as a possible D gene (6 bases). The CDR3 spans 15 residues. Germline V gene sequence: CDR1 SGHRS, CDR2 YFSETQ. Deletions cut 0 bases from V and 7 bases from J, with 11 bases between.

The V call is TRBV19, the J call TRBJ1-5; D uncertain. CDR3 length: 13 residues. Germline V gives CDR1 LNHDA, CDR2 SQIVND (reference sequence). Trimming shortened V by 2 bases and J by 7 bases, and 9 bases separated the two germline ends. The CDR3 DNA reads TGTGCCAGTAGTATAATCGGGGTACAGCCCCAGCATTTT. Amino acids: CASSIIGVQPQHF.

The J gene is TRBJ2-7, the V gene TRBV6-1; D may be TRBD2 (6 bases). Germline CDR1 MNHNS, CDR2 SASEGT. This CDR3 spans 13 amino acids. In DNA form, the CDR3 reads TGTGCATCACAAGCCGGGGGAGAGTACGAGCAGTACGTC. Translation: CASQAGGEYEQYV.

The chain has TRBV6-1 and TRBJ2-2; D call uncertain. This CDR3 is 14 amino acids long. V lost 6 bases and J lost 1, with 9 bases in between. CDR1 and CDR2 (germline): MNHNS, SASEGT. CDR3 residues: CASRIEVNTGELFF. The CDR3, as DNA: TGTGCCAGCAGGATAGAGGTGAACACCGGGGAGCTGTTTTTT.

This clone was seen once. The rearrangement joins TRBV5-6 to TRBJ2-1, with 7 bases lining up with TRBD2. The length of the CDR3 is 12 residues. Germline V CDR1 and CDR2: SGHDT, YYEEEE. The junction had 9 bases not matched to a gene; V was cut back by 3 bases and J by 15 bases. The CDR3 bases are TGTGCCAGCAGCTGGGGTGGACTAGGTAGGTTCTTC. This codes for CASSWGGLGRFF.

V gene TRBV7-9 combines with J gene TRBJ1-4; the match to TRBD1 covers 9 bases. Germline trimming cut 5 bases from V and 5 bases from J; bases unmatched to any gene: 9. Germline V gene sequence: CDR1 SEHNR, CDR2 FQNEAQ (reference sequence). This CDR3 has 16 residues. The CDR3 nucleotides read TGTGCCAGCAGCCTTAGCGCCGGGACAGGGAATGAAAAACTGTTTTTT. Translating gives CASSLSAGTGNEKLFF.

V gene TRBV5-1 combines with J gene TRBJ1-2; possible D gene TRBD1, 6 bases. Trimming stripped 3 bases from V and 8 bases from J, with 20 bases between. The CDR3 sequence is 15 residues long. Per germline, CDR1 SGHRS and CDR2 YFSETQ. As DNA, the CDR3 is TGCGCCAGCAGCTCAAACAGGGATAAGTTACGAGGCTACACCTTC. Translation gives CASSSNRDKLRGYTF.

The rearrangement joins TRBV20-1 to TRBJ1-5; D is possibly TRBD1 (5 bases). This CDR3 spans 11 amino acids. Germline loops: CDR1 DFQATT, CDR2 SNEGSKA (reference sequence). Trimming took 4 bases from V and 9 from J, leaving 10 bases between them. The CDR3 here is CSANRGGPQHF. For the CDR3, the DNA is TGCAGTGCTAACCGCGGGGGGCCCCAGCATTTT.

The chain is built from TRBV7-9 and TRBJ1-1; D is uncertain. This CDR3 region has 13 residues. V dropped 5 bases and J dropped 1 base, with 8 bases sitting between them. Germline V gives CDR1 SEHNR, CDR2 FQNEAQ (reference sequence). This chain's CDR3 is CASSTSGNTEAFF. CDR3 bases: TGTGCCAGCAGCACCTCGGGGAACACTGAAGCTTTCTTT.

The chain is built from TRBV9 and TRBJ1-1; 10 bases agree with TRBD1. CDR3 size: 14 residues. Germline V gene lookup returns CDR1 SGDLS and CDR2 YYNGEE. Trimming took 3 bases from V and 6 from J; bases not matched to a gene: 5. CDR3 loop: CASSGTGGAPEAFF. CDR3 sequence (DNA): TGTGCCAGCAGCGGGACAGGGGGAGCCCCTGAAGCTTTCTTT.

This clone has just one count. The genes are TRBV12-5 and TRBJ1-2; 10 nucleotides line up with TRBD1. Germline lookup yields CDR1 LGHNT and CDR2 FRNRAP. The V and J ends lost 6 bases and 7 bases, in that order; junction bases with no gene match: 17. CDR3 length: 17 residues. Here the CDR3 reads CASGSITDRGPTAGYTF. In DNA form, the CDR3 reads TGTGCTAGTGGATCTATAACCGACAGGGGGCCAACGGCTGGCTACACCTTC.

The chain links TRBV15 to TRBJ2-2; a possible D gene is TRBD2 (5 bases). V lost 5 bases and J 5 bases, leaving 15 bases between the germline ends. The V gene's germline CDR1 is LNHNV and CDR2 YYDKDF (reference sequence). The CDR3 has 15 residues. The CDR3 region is CATSGSGLFTGELFF. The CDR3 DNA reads TGTGCCACCAGCGGCTCAGGACTCTTTACCGGGGAGCTGTTTTTT.

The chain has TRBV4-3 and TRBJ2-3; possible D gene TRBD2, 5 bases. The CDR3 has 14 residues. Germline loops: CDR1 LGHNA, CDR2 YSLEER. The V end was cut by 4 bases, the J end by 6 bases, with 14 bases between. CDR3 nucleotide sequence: TGCGCCAGCAGCCCCTCCCTAGGACTTGATACGCAGTATTTT. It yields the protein CASSPSLGLDTQYF.

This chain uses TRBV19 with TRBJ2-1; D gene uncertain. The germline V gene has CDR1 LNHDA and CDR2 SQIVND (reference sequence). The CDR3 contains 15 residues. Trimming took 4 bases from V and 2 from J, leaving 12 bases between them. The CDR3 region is CASSTGRRTYNEQFF. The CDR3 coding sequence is TGTGCCAGTAGTACCGGCCGGAGAACCTACAATGAGCAGTTCTTC.

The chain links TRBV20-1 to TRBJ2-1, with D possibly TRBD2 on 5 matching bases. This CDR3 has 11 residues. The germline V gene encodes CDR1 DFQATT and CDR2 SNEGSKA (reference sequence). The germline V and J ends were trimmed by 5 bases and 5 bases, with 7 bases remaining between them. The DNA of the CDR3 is TGCAGTGCTCTCGGGAACAATGAGCAGTTCTTC. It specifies CSALGNNEQFF.

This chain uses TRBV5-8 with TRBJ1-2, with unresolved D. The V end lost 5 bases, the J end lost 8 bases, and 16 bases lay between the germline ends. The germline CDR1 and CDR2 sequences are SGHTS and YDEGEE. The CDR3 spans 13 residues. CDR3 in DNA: TGTGCCAGCAGAACGACGGAGGTGGGCGGCTACACCTTC. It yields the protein CASRTTEVGGYTF.

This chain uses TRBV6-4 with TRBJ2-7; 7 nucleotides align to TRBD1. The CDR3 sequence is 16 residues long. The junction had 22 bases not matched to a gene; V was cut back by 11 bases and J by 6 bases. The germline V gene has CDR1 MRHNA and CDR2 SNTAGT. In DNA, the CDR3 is TGTGCCGGTAAATTACGGGACAGTCCGCATCACTGCGAGCAGTACGTC. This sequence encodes CAGKLRDSPHHCEQYV.

In nucleotides, the CDR3 is TGTGCCAGCAGCCGGACTAGCGGGAGGCGAGATACGCAGTATTTT. Encoded protein: CASSRTSGRRDTQYF. The V call is TRBV7-9, the J call TRBJ2-3, with 14 bases that match TRBD2. Germline V CDR1 and CDR2: SEHNR, FQNEAQ (reference sequence). The length of the CDR3 is 15 residues. The V segment lost 5 bases and the J segment 5 bases; nucleotides outside the gene matches: 3.

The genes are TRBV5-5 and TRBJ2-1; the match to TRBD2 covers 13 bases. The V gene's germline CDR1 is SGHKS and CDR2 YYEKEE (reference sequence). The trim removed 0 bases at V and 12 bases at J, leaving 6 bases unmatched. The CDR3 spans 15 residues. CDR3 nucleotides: TGTGCCAGCAGCTTGGCCGGACTAGCGGGAGACGGGCAGTTCTTC. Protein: CASSLAGLAGDGQFF.

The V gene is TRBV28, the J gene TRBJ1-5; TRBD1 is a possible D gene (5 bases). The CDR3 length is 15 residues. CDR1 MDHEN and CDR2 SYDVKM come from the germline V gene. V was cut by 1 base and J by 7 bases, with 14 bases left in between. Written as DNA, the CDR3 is TGTGCCAGCAGTTTATCGACCCGGGGGGAGCAGCCCCAGCATTTT. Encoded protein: CASSLSTRGEQPQHF.

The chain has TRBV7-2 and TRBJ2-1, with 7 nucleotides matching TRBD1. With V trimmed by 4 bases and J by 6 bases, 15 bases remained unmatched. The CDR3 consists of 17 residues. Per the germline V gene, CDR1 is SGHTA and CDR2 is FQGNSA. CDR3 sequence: CASSSPPPGQSINEQFF. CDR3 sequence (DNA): TGTGCCAGCAGCTCACCACCACCGGGACAGTCTATCAATGAGCAGTTCTTC. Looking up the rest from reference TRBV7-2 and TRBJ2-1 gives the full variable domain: GAGVSQSPSNKVTEKGKDVELRCDPISGHTALYWYRQSLGQGLEFLIYFQGNSAPDKSGLPSDRFSAERTGGSVSTLTIQRTQQEDSAVYLCASSSPPPGQSINEQFFGPGTRLTVL.

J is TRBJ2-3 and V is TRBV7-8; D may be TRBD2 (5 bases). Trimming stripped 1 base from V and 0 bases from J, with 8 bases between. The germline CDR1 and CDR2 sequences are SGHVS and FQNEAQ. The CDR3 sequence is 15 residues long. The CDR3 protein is CASSLEQRSTDTQYF. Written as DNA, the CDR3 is TGTGCCAGCAGCTTAGAGCAGCGGAGCACAGATACGCAGTATTTT. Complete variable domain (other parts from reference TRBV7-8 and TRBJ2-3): GAGVSQSPRYKVAKRGQDVALRCDPISGHVSLFWYQQALGQGPEFLTYFQNEAQLDKSGLPSDRFFAERPEGSVSTLKIQRTQQEDSAVYLCASSLEQRSTDTQYFGPGTRLTVL.

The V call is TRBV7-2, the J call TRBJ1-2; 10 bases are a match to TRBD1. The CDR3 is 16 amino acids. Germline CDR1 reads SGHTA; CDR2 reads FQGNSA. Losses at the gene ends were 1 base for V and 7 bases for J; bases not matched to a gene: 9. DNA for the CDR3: TGTGCCAGCAGCTTAGAGACCGGGACAGGGGTACGTGGCTACACCTTC. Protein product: CASSLETGTGVRGYTF.

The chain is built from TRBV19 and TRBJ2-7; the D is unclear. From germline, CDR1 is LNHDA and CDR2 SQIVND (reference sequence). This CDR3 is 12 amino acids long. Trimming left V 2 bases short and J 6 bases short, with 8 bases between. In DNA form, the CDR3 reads TGTGCCAGTAGTATACCCCCCGGCGAGCAGTACTTC. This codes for CASSIPPGEQYF.

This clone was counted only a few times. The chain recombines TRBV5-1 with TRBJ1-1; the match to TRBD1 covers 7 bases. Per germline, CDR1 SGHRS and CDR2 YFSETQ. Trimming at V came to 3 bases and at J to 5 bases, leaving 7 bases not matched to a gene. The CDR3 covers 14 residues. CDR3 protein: CASSSRQGGTEAFF. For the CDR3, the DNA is TGCGCCAGCAGCTCGAGACAGGGTGGGACTGAAGCTTTCTTT.

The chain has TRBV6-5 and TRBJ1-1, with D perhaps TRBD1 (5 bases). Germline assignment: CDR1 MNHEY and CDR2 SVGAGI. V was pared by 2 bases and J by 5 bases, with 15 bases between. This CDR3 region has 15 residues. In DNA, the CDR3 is TGTGCCAGCAGTTACCGCCTTGGGGGGGAGACTGAAGCTTTCTTT. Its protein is CASSYRLGGETEAFF.

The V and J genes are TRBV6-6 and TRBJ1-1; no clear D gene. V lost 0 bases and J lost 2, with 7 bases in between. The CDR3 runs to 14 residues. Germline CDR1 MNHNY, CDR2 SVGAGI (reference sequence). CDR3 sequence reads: CASSYSRSNTEAFF. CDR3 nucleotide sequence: TGTGCCAGCAGTTACTCCCGGTCTAACACTGAAGCTTTCTTT.